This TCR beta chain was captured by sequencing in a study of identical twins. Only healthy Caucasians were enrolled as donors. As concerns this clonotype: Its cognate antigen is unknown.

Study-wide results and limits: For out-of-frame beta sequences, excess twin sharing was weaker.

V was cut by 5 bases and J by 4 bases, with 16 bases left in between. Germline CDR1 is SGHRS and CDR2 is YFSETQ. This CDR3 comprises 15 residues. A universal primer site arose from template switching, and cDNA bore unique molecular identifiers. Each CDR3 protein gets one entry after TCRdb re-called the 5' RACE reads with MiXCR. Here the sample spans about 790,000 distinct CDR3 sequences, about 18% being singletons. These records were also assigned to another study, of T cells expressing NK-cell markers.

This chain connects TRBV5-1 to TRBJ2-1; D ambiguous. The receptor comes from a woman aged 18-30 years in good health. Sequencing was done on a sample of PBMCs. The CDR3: CASSVVRSMYNEQFF. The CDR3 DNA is TGCGCCAGCAGTGTTGTGAGGAGTATGTACAATGAGCAGTTCTTC.